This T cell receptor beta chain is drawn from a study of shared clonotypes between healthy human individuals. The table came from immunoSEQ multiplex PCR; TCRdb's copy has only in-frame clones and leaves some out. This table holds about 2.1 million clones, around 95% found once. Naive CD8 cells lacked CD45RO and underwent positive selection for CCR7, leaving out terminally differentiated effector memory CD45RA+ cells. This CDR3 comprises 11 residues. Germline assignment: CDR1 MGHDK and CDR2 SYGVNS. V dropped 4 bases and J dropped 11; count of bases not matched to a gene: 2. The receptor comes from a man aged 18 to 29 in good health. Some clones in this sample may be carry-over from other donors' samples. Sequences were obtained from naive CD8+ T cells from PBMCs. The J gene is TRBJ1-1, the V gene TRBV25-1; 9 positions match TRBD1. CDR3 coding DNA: TGTGCCAGCAGTGGGGACAGGGAGGCTTTCTTT. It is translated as CASSGDREAFF.